This paragraph covers one T cell receptor (beta chain) sequence. The antigen is not known. TCRdb's table, derived via immunoSEQ multiplex PCR, lists solely in-frame clones and lacks some. The repertoire has some 170,000 clones, approximately 91% of them found once; the top ten carry 1.6%. The CDR3 runs 15 residues. Losses at the gene ends were 5 bases for V and 5 bases for J; bases not matched to a gene: 5. Germline assignment: CDR1 SGHNT and CDR2 YENEEA. These data are taken from a study of T cell responses to AZD1222 COVID-19 vaccine. Study outcomes and limitations: Only a handful of people who got AZD1222 tested seropositive at baseline.

This chain uses TRBV11-3 with TRBJ2-7, with TRBD2 matching over 14 bases. The sample was peripheral blood, taken on day 0 of AZD1222 vaccination. This TCR was recovered from an adult in good health. CDR3 amino acids: CASSPGTSGRHEQYF. DNA of the CDR3: TGTGCCAGCAGCCCGGGGACTAGCGGGAGACACGAGCAGTACTTC.